The 12 T cell receptor beta chains below come from one sample, sequenced in a study of PD-1 blockade in classical Hodgkin lymphoma. Each patient experienced a relapse that followed autologous stem cell transplantation, and brentuximab vedotin exposure varied. Sequencing was performed with immunoSEQ multiplex PCR; in TCRdb, only in-frame clones are kept and a portion is missing. Here the sample spans about 93,000 clones, 80% to 95% being singletons. Sequenced here: peripheral blood mononuclear cells (PBMCs), sampled before the second cycle of nivolumab. The receptors come from a human donor with classical Hodgkin lymphoma.

This sequence joins TRBV30 and TRBJ2-1, with D uncertain. The CDR3 covers 16 residues. The germline CDR1 and CDR2 sequences are GTSNPN and SVGIG (reference sequence). The ends were cut back, 2 bases at V and 0 bases at J, with 14 bases in the middle. CDR3 DNA: TGTGCCTGGAGTTCCCTGCGGAAAAGCTCCTACAATGAGCAGTTCTTC. This sequence encodes CAWSSLRKSSYNEQFF.

This clone was recorded once. The V call is TRBV30, the J call TRBJ1-1; D is ambiguous. CDR1 and CDR2 (germline): GTSNPN, SVGIG (reference sequence). The CDR3 totals 11 residues. Trimming cost V 7 bases and J 0 bases, with 6 bases left between them. The CDR3 nucleotides read TGTGCCTTCGCAATGAACACTGAAGCTTTCTTT. It codes for CAFAMNTEAFF.

This chain connects TRBV9 to TRBJ2-6; no reliable D call. V lost 3 bases to trimming and J lost 0 bases, with 7 bases between them. Germline V gives CDR1 SGDLS, CDR2 YYNGEE. The CDR3 contains 15 residues. CDR3 amino acids: CASSGPSSGANVLTF. The CDR3 DNA reads TGTGCCAGCAGCGGCCCGTCCTCTGGGGCCAACGTCCTGACTTTC.

The chain carries TRBV28 and TRBJ2-1; perhaps TRBD1 as D (5 bases). Germline CDR1 is MDHEN and CDR2 is SYDVKM. Trimming removed 6 bases at V and 0 bases at J, with 12 bases between. The CDR3 runs 15 residues. The CDR3 bases are TGTGCCAGCAGGGTCACAGGACCCTCCTACAATGAGCAGTTCTTC. This encodes CASRVTGPSYNEQFF. Together with reference TRBV28 and TRBJ2-1, the CDR3 gives the full variable domain: DVKVTQSSRYLVKRTGEKVFLECVQDMDHENMFWYRQDPGLGLRLIYFSYDVKMKEKGDIPEGYSVSREKKERFSLILESASTNQTSMYLCASRVTGPSYNEQFFGPGTRLTVL.

This clone came up once. The chain joins TRBV27 to TRBJ2-7; TRBD2 is a possible D gene (5 bases). This CDR3 has 11 amino acids. Trimming pared 8 bases from V and 9 bases from J, leaving 14 bases between. In germline, CDR1 is MNHEY, CDR2 SMNVEV (reference sequence). CDR3 nucleotide sequence: TGTGCCAGCGGACTCCTAGCCGGGCAGTACTTC. Its translation: CASGLLAGQYF.

The genes are TRBV5-4 and TRBJ2-1; the match to TRBD2 covers 14 bases. J lost 1 base, V lost 4 bases, and 7 bases had no gene match. The CDR3 is 18 residues long. Germline values: CDR1 SGHNT, CDR2 YYREEE (reference sequence). The CDR3 coding sequence is TGTGCCAGCAGCAAGGGGACTAGCGGGAGAAGTTCCTACAATGAGCAGTTCTTC. It specifies CASSKGTSGRSSYNEQFF.

The V and J genes are TRBV28 and TRBJ2-7; no definite D call. The germline V gene encodes CDR1 MDHEN and CDR2 SYDVKM. V was clipped by 5 bases and J by 6 bases, with 17 bases between them. The CDR3 runs to 14 residues. The CDR3 coding sequence is TGTGCCAGCAGTCCCCCCGGTTGGGCCACCGAGCAGTACTTC. The encoded protein is CASSPPGWATEQYF. The full variable domain, rest sourced from reference TRBV28 and TRBJ2-7, is DVKVTQSSRYLVKRTGEKVFLECVQDMDHENMFWYRQDPGLGLRLIYFSYDVKMKEKGDIPEGYSVSREKKERFSLILESASTNQTSMYLCASSPPGWATEQYFGPGTRLTVT.

V and J are TRBV18 and TRBJ2-1; no reliable D call. V lost 2 bases and J lost 5, with 7 bases in between. CDR3 length: 13 amino acids. Germline CDR1 KGHSH, CDR2 LQKENI. The CDR3 spells CASSPAENNEQFF. The DNA for the CDR3 is TGTGCCAGCTCACCAGCAGAAAACAATGAGCAGTTCTTC.

The rearrangement uses TRBV6-5 and TRBJ1-5; D is unclear. CDR1 and CDR2 (germline): MNHEY, SVGAGI. The V gene lost 5 bases and the J gene lost 3 bases, with 11 bases spanning the gap. The CDR3 length is 14 residues. As DNA, the CDR3 is TGTGCCAGCAGTCTGGGTGGGAACAATCAGCCCCAGCATTTT. Its translation is CASSLGGNNQPQHF.

This chain joins TRBV6-1 and TRBJ2-7, with 10 bases that match TRBD1. Germline assignment: CDR1 MNHNS and CDR2 SASEGT. The trim removed 6 bases at V and 4 bases at J, leaving 6 bases unmatched. The CDR3 runs 14 residues. In DNA form, the CDR3 reads TGTGCCAGCAGACCCCAGGACAGGGGGTACGAGCAGTACTTC. It specifies CASRPQDRGYEQYF.

V usage is TRBV6-1 and J usage is TRBJ2-7; either TRBD1 or TRBD2 may fit D (5 bases each). The CDR3 has 14 amino acids. Germline V gene lookup returns CDR1 MNHNS and CDR2 SASEGT. The V gene lost 6 bases and the J gene lost 2 bases, with 14 bases spanning the gap. CDR3 DNA sequence: TGTGCCAGCAGGACTATCGGGGCAGCCTACGAGCAGTACTTC. Its protein is CASRTIGAAYEQYF.

This clone has only one observation. The genes are TRBV10-3 and TRBJ2-1; 8 bases are a match to TRBD2. V lost 6 bases and J lost 3; bases outside the gene matches: 7. CDR3 size: 15 residues. Germline V gene data show CDR1 as ENHRY and CDR2 as SYGVKD. CDR3 in DNA: TGTGCCATCAGGGCTAGCGGGCGACTCTACAATGAGCAGTTCTTC. This gives the protein CAIRASGRLYNEQFF.